This T cell receptor (beta chain) comes out of a study of Tregs in tolerant kidney transplant recipients. CDR3 size: 15 residues. Germline V gene sequence: CDR1 SGHDT, CDR2 YYEEEE. Trimming cost V 4 bases and J 4 bases; bases outside gene matches: 8. TCRdb keeps only in-frame clones here, not all; method: immunoSEQ multiplex PCR. The sample has approximately 100,000 clones, 93% seen once. The chain employs TRBV5-6 and TRBJ1-1; 9 nucleotides align to TRBD1. This receptor was taken from a human donor who received a combined kidney and bone marrow transplant. The sequencing used CD4+ T cells from blood, collected before the transplant. The CDR3 DNA is TGTGCCAGCAGCCCGACAGGGGGTGAGGGCACTGAAGCTTTCTTT. Translation gives CASSPTGGEGTEAFF. Supplemented by reference TRBV5-6 and TRBJ1-1, the full variable domain reads DAGVTQSPTHLIKTRGQQVTLRCSPKSGHDTVSWYQQALGQGPQFIFQYYEEEERQRGNFPDRFSGHQFPNYSSELNVNALLLGDSALYLCASSPTGGEGTEAFFGQGTRLTVV.